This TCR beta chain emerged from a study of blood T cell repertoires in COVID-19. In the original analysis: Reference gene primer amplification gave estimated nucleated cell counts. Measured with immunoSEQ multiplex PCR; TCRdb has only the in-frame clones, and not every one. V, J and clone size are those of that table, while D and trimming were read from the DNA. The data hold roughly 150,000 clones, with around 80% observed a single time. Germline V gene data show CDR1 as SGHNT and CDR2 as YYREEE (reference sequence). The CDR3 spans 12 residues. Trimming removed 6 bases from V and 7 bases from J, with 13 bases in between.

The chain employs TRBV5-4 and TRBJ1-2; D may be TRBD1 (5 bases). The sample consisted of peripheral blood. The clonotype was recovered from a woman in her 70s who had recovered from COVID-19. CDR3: CASTSGAGGYTF. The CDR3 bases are TGTGCCAGCACCAGCGGGGCGGGTGGCTACACCTTC.